The 21 T cell receptor beta chains below all came from one sample that was sequenced in a study of T cells in Graves' hyperthyroidism and ophthalmopathy. Amplified TCR beta CDR3 regions came from RNA transcripts. Using the HTBI primer set, a first-round RT-PCR was run on the TCR CDR3. One entry per CDR3 protein results from TCRdb running MiXCR on the multiplex PCR reads. The sample contains hundreds of thousands of distinct CDR3 sequences, approximately 15% of which appear only once. Material: blood. The origin of the receptors is a woman in her 30s with Graves' hyperthyroidism that later progressed to Graves' ophthalmopathy.

The rearrangement uses TRBV6-5 and TRBJ2-7; tentatively, D is TRBD1 (6 bases). Germline CDR1 MNHEY, CDR2 SVGAGI. The CDR3 is 18 residues long. V lost 0 bases to trimming and J lost 0 bases, with 18 bases between them. As DNA, the CDR3 is TGTGCCAGCAGTTACTCTATCTCCAGGGGAGCGAGCTCCTACGAGCAGTACTTC. Amino acid sequence: CASSYSISRGASSYEQYF.

This clonotype was seen many times. The chain carries TRBV7-8 and TRBJ2-5; a weak D match, TRBD2 (6 bases). The CDR3 totals 16 residues. Trimming stripped 7 bases from V and 5 bases from J, with 23 bases between. Germline V gene data show CDR1 as SGHVS and CDR2 as FQNEAQ. CDR3 DNA: TGTGCCAGCACCCCAACGGGAGTGGTCCCCGGGGAGACCCAGTACTTC. Translating gives CASTPTGVVPGETQYF.

This clonotype appeared many times. This CDR3 reads CASRKSGLMNTEAFF. In DNA, the CDR3 is TGTGCCAGCAGGAAATCTGGACTTATGAACACTGAAGCTTTCTTT. The chain couples TRBV2 to TRBJ1-1, with D hard to call. The germline V and J ends were trimmed by 6 bases and 0 bases, with 14 bases remaining between them. The CDR3 covers 15 residues. Germline CDR1 and CDR2: SNHLY and FYNNEI.

The chain carries TRBV6-1 and TRBJ2-7, with 7 bases identical to TRBD1. CDR1 is MNHNS, CDR2 SASEGT, per germline. CDR3 length equals 14 residues. The V segment lost 2 bases and the J segment 3 bases; nucleotides outside the gene matches: 4. The chain's CDR3 is CASSELGDSYEQYF. In nucleotides, the CDR3 is TGTGCCAGCAGTGAACTGGGGGACAGCTACGAGCAGTACTTC.

This clonotype came up many times. This chain uses TRBV9 with TRBJ1-6, with D maybe TRBD1 (5 bases). CDR1 is SGDLS and CDR2 is YYNGEE in the germline V gene. CDR3 length: 13 amino acids. The V end was cut by 1 base, the J end by 9 bases, with 8 bases between. The CDR3, as DNA: TGTGCCAGCAGCGTACAGGGAGCTTCACCCCTCCACTTT. It yields the protein CASSVQGASPLHF.

This clonotype was recorded many times. V gene TRBV28 combines with J gene TRBJ2-7; TRBD2 might be the D (6 bases). Germline V gene lookup returns CDR1 MDHEN and CDR2 SYDVKM. CDR3 length: 14 residues. Trimming stripped 4 bases from V and 2 bases from J, with 12 bases between. CDR3 DNA: TGTGCCAGCAGTTACAAGGCGGGGACCTACGAGCAGTACTTC. This sequence encodes CASSYKAGTYEQYF.

This clonotype was observed many times. This rearrangement joins TRBV20-1 to TRBJ2-2, with TRBD2 as a possible D gene (6 bases). V gave up 5 bases and J gave up 8 bases, with 12 bases separating them. The CDR3 has 12 residues. Germline V gene lookup returns CDR1 DFQATT and CDR2 SNEGSKA (reference sequence). The CDR3 here is CSAASGVGELFF. Written as DNA, the CDR3 is TGCAGTGCTGCCTCGGGGGTTGGGGAGCTGTTTTTT.

This clonotype has ten or more counts. This rearrangement joins TRBV7-2 to TRBJ1-5, with D possibly being TRBD1 (5 bases). CDR1 SGHTA and CDR2 FQGNSA come from the germline V gene. The V end was cut by 3 bases, the J end by 5 bases, with 8 bases between. CDR3 length: 13 amino acids. This CDR3 is CASSLTGHQPQHF. CDR3 nucleotides: TGTGCCAGCAGCTTGACGGGACATCAGCCCCAGCATTTT.

This clonotype was found many times. The V and J genes are TRBV10-3 and TRBJ2-3, with 7 bases fitting TRBD2. This CDR3 region has 14 residues. Germline V gene data show CDR1 as ENHRY and CDR2 as SYGVKD. The V gene end was trimmed by 5 bases and the J gene end by 2 bases; junction bases not matched to a gene: 4. For the CDR3, the DNA is TGTGCCATCAGTACTGGGGGGGTCACAGATACGCAGTATTTT. Encoded protein: CAISTGGVTDTQYF.

In this sample, this clonotype turned up many times. This sequence joins TRBV5-1 and TRBJ2-7; maybe TRBD2 (6 bases). Trimming removed 4 bases from V and 5 bases from J, with 16 bases in between. There are 14 residues in the CDR3. Germline CDR1 and CDR2: SGHRS and YFSETQ. The CDR3 reads CASSPFGSSNEQYF. The CDR3 coding sequence is TGCGCCAGCAGCCCTTTCGGGAGCTCGAACGAGCAGTACTTC.

The rearrangement joins TRBV19 to TRBJ1-1; 11 nucleotides match TRBD1. The CDR3 length is 17 residues. Germline V gene lookup returns CDR1 LNHDA and CDR2 SQIVND (reference sequence). Trimming took 9 bases from V and 3 from J; bases not matched to a gene: 15. The CDR3 sequence is CASRPRDRGESYTEAFF. In DNA form, the CDR3 reads TGTGCCAGCCGTCCTAGGGACAGGGGGGAGTCTTACACTGAAGCTTTCTTT.

This clonotype was found many times. This chain uses TRBV2 with TRBJ1-5; D unclear. Per the germline V gene, CDR1 is SNHLY and CDR2 is FYNNEI. With 3 bases removed from V and 3 bases from J, the gap between germline ends came to 6 bases. The CDR3 covers 13 residues. The CDR3 DNA reads TGTGCCAGCAGTGAGGCTTACAATCAGCCCCAGCATTTT. Translated: CASSEAYNQPQHF.

This clonotype was detected many times. CDR3 region: CASGLASGLAFPKYNEQFF. CDR3 bases: TGTGCTAGTGGTTTGGCATCGGGACTAGCGTTTCCCAAGTACAATGAGCAGTTCTTC. The rearrangement uses TRBV12-5 and TRBJ2-1; 10 nucleotides agree with TRBD2. Germline trimming cut 1 base from V and 4 bases from J; bases unmatched to any gene: 13. This CDR3 spans 19 amino acids. CDR1 LGHNT and CDR2 FRNRAP come from the germline V gene.

This clonotype was counted ten times or more. This chain uses TRBV5-5 with TRBJ2-2, with 12 positions matching TRBD1. V gave up 4 bases and J gave up 6 bases; unmatched junction bases: 4. Germline V gene sequence: CDR1 SGHKS, CDR2 YYEKEE (reference sequence). The CDR3 loop spans 15 amino acids. CDR3 bases: TGTGCCAGCAGCGGGACAGGGGGCAGTCCCGGGGAGCTGTTTTTT. It codes for CASSGTGGSPGELFF.

This clonotype was seen repeatedly, ten times or more. The chain has TRBV2 and TRBJ2-5; 7 bases fit TRBD2. Germline V gene sequence: CDR1 SNHLY, CDR2 FYNNEI. Losses at the gene ends were 1 base for V and 1 base for J; bases not matched to a gene: 12. CDR3 size: 18 residues. DNA for the CDR3: TGTGCCAGCAGTGAAGGGACGAAAACCGGGACTACCCAAGAGACCCAGTACTTC. Translation gives CASSEGTKTGTTQETQYF.

This clonotype was counted once. The rearrangement uses TRBV11-2 and TRBJ2-1; tentatively, D is TRBD1 or TRBD2 (6 bases each). The CDR3 has 18 residues. The V gene lost 1 base and the J gene lost 3 bases, with 19 bases spanning the gap. Germline assignment: CDR1 SGHAT and CDR2 FQNNGV. The CDR3: CASSLGRGRTRDYNEQFF. The CDR3 DNA reads as TGTGCCAGCAGCTTAGGCCGGGGGCGGACGAGGGACTACAATGAGCAGTTCTTC.

This clonotype showed up just a few times. This sequence joins TRBV12-3 or TRBV12-4 and TRBJ2-1; D is possibly TRBD1 (6 bases). The CDR3 covers 13 residues. V was shortened by 7 bases and J by 8 bases, with 15 bases between the two germline ends. CDR3 residues: CASNSTGRYEQFF. CDR3 sequence (DNA): TGTGCCAGCAACTCTACAGGGCGGTATGAGCAGTTCTTC.

V gene TRBV29-1 combines with J gene TRBJ1-2, with a tentative D call TRBD1 (5 bases). The CDR3 loop spans 14 amino acids. Trimming took 2 bases from V and 4 from J, leaving 14 bases between them. CDR1 is SQVTM and CDR2 is ANQGSEA in the germline V gene. In DNA, the CDR3 is TGCAGCGTTGAACTAGGGGCCAAAGGCTATGGCTACACCTTC. Its protein product is CSVELGAKGYGYTF.

J is TRBJ2-4 and V is TRBV5-4; 14 bases map to TRBD2. The CDR3 runs 16 residues. Germline CDR1 and CDR2: SGHNT and YYREEE (reference sequence). After removal of 0 bases from V and 9 bases from J, the junction contained 5 bases not matched to a gene. The CDR3 region has the DNA TGTGCCAGCAGCTTGGCGACTAGCGGGAGGGCGGGCATTCAGTACTTC. It encodes CASSLATSGRAGIQYF.

This clonotype appeared a few times. V is TRBV19 and J is TRBJ2-1; 14 nucleotides line up with TRBD2. Germline V gene sequence: CDR1 LNHDA, CDR2 SQIVND (reference sequence). The CDR3 has 14 amino acids. The V and J ends lost 6 bases and 12 bases, in that order; junction bases with no gene match: 7. CDR3 region: CASSLGLAGVGQFF. In DNA, the CDR3 is TGTGCCAGTAGCCTGGGACTAGCGGGAGTGGGGCAGTTCTTC.

V and J are TRBV18 and TRBJ2-1; D is perhaps TRBD1 (8 bases). CDR3 length: 15 amino acids. Deletions cut 2 bases from V and 9 bases from J, with 17 bases between. Germline V gene lookup returns CDR1 KGHSH and CDR2 LQKENI. The CDR3 loop reads CASSPSGGGGSEQFF. The CDR3 DNA reads as TGTGCCAGCTCACCATCAGGGGGCGGGGGAAGTGAGCAGTTCTTC.